The 10 T cell receptor beta chains reported below all come from one sample, sequenced in a study of shared clonotypes between healthy human individuals. The repertoire was sequenced with immunoSEQ multiplex PCR; TCRdb's copy has only in-frame clones and lacks some. The table records about 960,000 clones, around three quarters of them present only once. Sequencing used memory CD4+ T cells sorted from blood. The subset denotes: CD45RA-negative fraction. The receptors here all came from a man aged 18 to 30 in good health.

This clone was counted a few times. Other DNA sequences in the sample encode the same CDR3. This chain connects TRBV11-2 to TRBJ2-5; D is uncertain. CDR1 is SGHAT, CDR2 FQNNGV, per germline. The CDR3 is 14 amino acids. The V end lost 3 bases, the J end lost 2 bases, and 10 bases lay between the germline ends. In nucleotides, the CDR3 is TGTGCCAGCAGCTTGTCTAGTCGACAAGAGACCCAGTACTTC. It codes for CASSLSSRQETQYF. The entire variable domain, with the rest obtained from reference TRBV11-2 and TRBJ2-5, is as follows: EAGVAQSPRYKIIEKRQSVAFWCNPISGHATLYWYQQILGQGPKLLIQFQNNGVVDDSQLPKDRFSAERLKGVDSTLKIQPAKLEDSAVYLCASSLSSRQETQYFGPGTRLLVL.

This clone was observed a single time. CDR3 sequence (DNA): TGTGCCAGCAGCGTCCGAATCGAAGATACGCAGTATTTT. Protein product: CASSVRIEDTQYF. The chain employs TRBV9 and TRBJ2-3; D call uncertain. V shed 2 bases and J shed 5 bases, with 9 bases lying between them. The germline V gene has CDR1 SGDLS and CDR2 YYNGEE. This CDR3 has 13 amino acids. Using reference TRBV9 and TRBJ2-3 for the parts outside the CDR3, the full variable domain is DSGVTQTPKHLITATGQRVTLRCSPRSGDLSVYWYQQSLDQGLQFLIQYYNGEERAKGNILERFSAQQFPDLHSELNLSSLELGDSALYFCASSVRIEDTQYFGPGTRLTVL.

The chain couples TRBV6-5 to TRBJ1-4; tentative D call: TRBD1 (5 bases). The germline V and J ends were trimmed by 2 bases and 7 bases, with 14 bases remaining between them. CDR3 size: 15 residues. Germline lookup yields CDR1 MNHEY and CDR2 SVGAGI. Here the CDR3 reads CASSYDQGVGEKLFF. The CDR3 nucleotides read TGTGCCAGCAGTTACGATCAGGGAGTAGGTGAAAAACTGTTTTTT.

The chain carries TRBV6-6 and TRBJ2-5, with no clear D. Trimming removed 0 bases at V and 2 bases at J, with 7 bases between. The CDR3 is made up of 14 amino acids. Germline CDR1 and CDR2: MNHNY and SVGAGI (reference sequence). CDR3 sequence (DNA): TGTGCCAGCAGTTACTCGTTGGGGCAAGAGACCCAGTACTTC. It encodes CASSYSLGQETQYF.

This chain uses TRBV4-1 with TRBJ2-1, with TRBD2 identical over 11 bases. Per germline, CDR1 MGHRA and CDR2 YSYEKL. The J segment lost 4 bases and the V segment lost 1 base, leaving 3 bases of the junction unmatched. The CDR3 runs to 16 residues. CDR3 in DNA: TGCGCCAGCAGCCAAGCGTGGACTAGCGGGTACAATGAGCAGTTCTTC. Its protein is CASSQAWTSGYNEQFF.

The genes are TRBV6-5 and TRBJ2-3, with 10 bases lining up with TRBD1. The CDR3 is made up of 16 amino acids. CDR1 MNHEY and CDR2 SVGAGI come from the germline V gene. V was clipped by 2 bases and J by 6 bases; unmatched bases: 8. The CDR3 loop is CASSYLLTGGPDTQYF. The CDR3 DNA follows: TGTGCCAGCAGTTACCTCCTGACAGGGGGCCCTGATACGCAGTATTTT.

The chain employs TRBV9 and TRBJ1-5; tentatively, D is TRBD1 (5 bases). CDR3 length: 15 amino acids. V was shortened by 3 bases and J by 3 bases, with 13 bases between the two germline ends. Germline-derived CDR1 and CDR2 are SGDLS and YYNGEE. The CDR3 region is CASSAQGLDNQPQHF. For the CDR3, the DNA is TGTGCCAGCAGCGCTCAGGGACTCGACAATCAGCCCCAGCATTTT.

Here the CDR3 reads CASSEDTGNTGELFF. For the CDR3, the DNA is TGTGCCAGCAGTGAAGATACTGGGAACACCGGGGAGCTGTTTTTT. This rearrangement joins TRBV2 to TRBJ2-2; D is ambiguous. CDR1 and CDR2 (germline): SNHLY, FYNNEI. The V and J ends lost 1 base and 1 base respectively, with 7 bases between them. CDR3 size: 15 residues.

This clone was seen just once. The V gene is TRBV5-4, the J gene TRBJ2-7; the D gene is possibly TRBD2 (6 bases). This CDR3 is 12 amino acids long. The V end was cut by 2 bases, the J end by 7 bases, with 10 bases between. CDR1 is SGHNT, CDR2 YYREEE, per germline (reference sequence). The DNA for the CDR3 is TGTGCCAGCAGCTTCGGGGGTGGGGAGCAGTACTTC. Its protein product is CASSFGGGEQYF.

This sequence joins TRBV6-5 and TRBJ1-2; D is uncertain. The germline gives CDR1 MNHEY, CDR2 SVGAGI. Between the trimmed V and J ends, which lost 3 bases and 8 bases, there was a span of 22 bases. The CDR3 is 16 residues long. The chain's CDR3 is CASSYLGELRGVGYTF. The CDR3 DNA is TGTGCCAGCAGTTATCTAGGCGAGCTTCGGGGTGTGGGCTACACCTTC.